This T cell receptor (beta chain) was sequenced in a study of OX40 agonist ivuxolimab in advanced cancers. Study summary: The study gave patients intravenous ivuxolimab at 0.01 to 10 mg/kg every 2 weeks. People in dose escalation had one of these cancers: hepatocellular carcinoma, melanoma, renal cell or head and neck cancer.

Sequencing was performed with immunoSEQ multiplex PCR; in TCRdb, only in-frame clones are kept and a portion is missing. The repertoire consists of tens of thousands of clones, with roughly 90% occurring once and the leading ten covering approximately 10%. There are 14 residues in the CDR3. The V and J ends lost 5 bases and 1 base respectively, with 12 bases between them. Per the germline V gene, CDR1 is SGHTA and CDR2 is FQGNSA. The TCR sequence derives from an adult with an advanced solid tumor such as melanoma, head and neck, liver or kidney cancer. The chain links TRBV7-2 to TRBJ2-7, with a tentative D call TRBD2 (5 bases). The sample consisted of CD4+ or CD8+ T cells sorted from blood, taken in a trial of the OX40 agonist ivuxolimab. CDR3 sequence reads: CASSPGGVSYEQYF. The CDR3 bases are TGTGCCAGCAGCCCCGGAGGCGTATCCTACGAGCAGTACTTC.